This T cell receptor beta chain was sequenced during a study of T-cell reconstitution after alpha-beta-depleted transplantation in children. Study observations and caveats: Reportedly, only several hundred clones from non-depleted graft cells drove alpha-beta T-cell counts at about two months. One year after transplant, T-cell counts and diversity came mostly from newly produced T cells.

The authors prepared the TCRbeta library with unique molecular identifiers. TCRdb redid the calling of the PCR reads with MiXCR, one entry per CDR3 protein. Of 60,000 to 100,000 distinct CDR3 sequences in the sample, 15% to 20% were seen once. This clonotype was detected a few times. What it binds is unknown. The input for sequencing was PBMCs, mostly from graft donor cells, taken 360 days after TCRalphabeta/CD19-depleted stem cell transplant. This receptor was identified in a male patient between 2 and 10 years old who had a stem cell transplant for acute lymphoblastic leukemia, so the T cells may come from the graft donor.

CDR3 in DNA: TGTGCCAGCAGTTTTTTCGCGGGAGCCACAGATACGCAGTATTTT. As protein: CASSFFAGATDTQYF. The V and J genes are TRBV12-3 or TRBV12-4 and TRBJ2-3; 7 bases fit TRBD2. Trimming removed 3 bases from V and 2 bases from J; junction bases left unmatched: 5. The length of the CDR3 is 15 residues.